The present T cell receptor (beta chain) was sequenced within a study of T cell responses to AZD1222 COVID-19 vaccine. The CDR3 is 15 amino acids. V shed 0 bases and J 5 bases; nucleotides not matched to a gene: 6. Germline V CDR1 and CDR2: WNHNN, SYGVQD (reference sequence). Only in-frame clones appear in the TCRdb table, and some are missing; sequencing was by immunoSEQ multiplex PCR. The data show around 140,000 clones, 85% to 90% seen once. The receptor was derived from an adult in good health. The V and J genes are TRBV10-1 and TRBJ2-5, with 7 nucleotides matching TRBD2. The specimen comprised peripheral blood, sampled on day 0 of AZD1222 vaccination. This CDR3 is CASSESGSGDETQYF. CDR3 nucleotides: TGCGCCAGCAGTGAGTCGGGAAGCGGGGACGAGACCCAGTACTTC.